This TCR beta chain came from a study of cytomegalovirus exposure and HLA in healthy donors. This CDR3 has 14 amino acids. In germline, CDR1 is SEHNR, CDR2 FQNEAQ (reference sequence). V was shortened by 5 bases and J by 4 bases, with 12 bases between the two germline ends. Using immunoSEQ multiplex PCR, the repertoire was profiled, and TCRdb retains in-frame clones only, with some absent. The profile shows fewer than 120,000 clones, about nine tenths of them singletons. Material for sequencing was PBMCs. The rearrangement uses TRBV7-9 and TRBJ1-5; maybe TRBD1 (5 bases). The TCR comes from a woman under 30 in good health and CMV-seronegative. The CDR3 DNA sequence: TGTGCCAGCAGCCTTGGGGCCGGGAATCAGCCCCAGCATTTT. This encodes CASSLGAGNQPQHF.